The 24 T cell receptor beta chains reported below all come from one sample, sequenced in a study of blood T cell repertoires in COVID-19. TCRdb's table, derived via immunoSEQ multiplex PCR, lists solely in-frame clones and lacks some. The table includes 30,000 or so clones, approximately 85% detected once. Sequencing input: peripheral blood. These receptors originate from a man older than 75 with active COVID-19.

CDR3 amino acids: CASRRDRVSYEQYF. The CDR3 DNA is TGTGCCAGCCGCCGGGACAGGGTTTCCTACGAGCAGTACTTC. This chain joins TRBV6-5 and TRBJ2-7; 9 bases line up with TRBD1. CDR1 MNHEY and CDR2 SVGAGI come from the germline V gene. This CDR3 contains 14 residues. The V segment lost 8 bases and the J segment 1 base; nucleotides outside the gene matches: 6.

The chain is built from TRBV7-2 and TRBJ2-3; 13 bases match TRBD2. This CDR3 is built from 16 residues. Losses at the gene ends were 2 bases for V and 5 bases for J; bases not matched to a gene: 4. Germline CDR1 and CDR2: SGHTA and FQGNSA. Written as DNA, the CDR3 is TGTGCCAGCAGCTTAACTAGCGGGGGGGCAGGAGATACGCAGTATTTT. Translated: CASSLTSGGAGDTQYF.

The V and J genes are TRBV2 and TRBJ1-3, with 7 nucleotides matching TRBD1. The germline gives CDR1 SNHLY, CDR2 FYNNEI. The CDR3 sequence is 18 residues long. V trimming: 6 bases; J trimming: 0 bases; junction bases outside the gene matches: 14. CDR3 coding DNA: TGTGCCAGCAGGCCACAGGGGTTCGGGGAAAGCTCTGGAAACACCATATATTTT. Its protein product is CASRPQGFGESSGNTIYF.

The chain uses TRBV2 and TRBJ2-2; TRBD2 is a possible D gene (5 bases). The CDR3 is made up of 15 amino acids. In germline, CDR1 is SNHLY, CDR2 FYNNEI. V shed 6 bases and J shed 7 bases, with 18 bases lying between them. CDR3 in amino acids: CASRAAGRVGGELFF. The DNA of the CDR3 is TGTGCCAGCAGGGCGGCGGGCCGAGTCGGCGGGGAGCTGTTTTTT. Together with reference TRBV2 and TRBJ2-2, the CDR3 gives the full variable domain: EPEVTQTPSHQVTQMGQEVILRCVPISNHLYFYWYRQILGQKVEFLVSFYNNEISEKSEIFDDQFSVERPDGSNFTLKIRSTKLEDSAMYFCASRAAGRVGGELFFGEGSRLTVL.

This clone was found once. This chain connects TRBV4-1 to TRBJ1-1, with 7 positions matching TRBD1. J was trimmed by 1 base and V by 4 bases; bases with no gene match: 6. CDR3 length: 15 residues. The germline V gene has CDR1 MGHRA and CDR2 YSYEKL. The CDR3 here is CASSLTDRANTEAFF. CDR3 bases: TGCGCCAGCAGCCTGACAGACAGGGCGAACACTGAAGCTTTCTTT.

The rearrangement joins TRBV5-1 to TRBJ2-1, with 11 bases that match TRBD2. CDR1 SGHRS and CDR2 YFSETQ come from the germline V gene. After removal of 4 bases from V and 7 bases from J, the junction contained 16 bases not matched to a gene. This CDR3 has 18 residues. The CDR3 spells CASSPPRRTSGGGNEQFF. The CDR3 DNA is TGCGCCAGCAGCCCACCGAGACGTACTAGCGGGGGTGGGAATGAGCAGTTCTTC.

This clone showed up just a few times. The chain combines TRBV6-1 with TRBJ1-5; 7 bases are a match to TRBD1. The J segment lost 6 bases and the V segment lost 0 bases, leaving 14 bases of the junction unmatched. This CDR3 is built from 18 residues. Germline V gene sequence: CDR1 MNHNS, CDR2 SASEGT. This CDR3 is CASSEAVGRRQGSQPQHF. The CDR3 region has the DNA TGTGCCAGCAGTGAAGCGGTCGGCCGAAGACAGGGTAGTCAGCCCCAGCATTTT.

This chain links TRBV5-1 with TRBJ2-3; D is perhaps TRBD2 (6 bases). With 4 bases removed from V and 6 bases from J, the gap between germline ends came to 15 bases. Germline V lookup: CDR1 SGHRS, CDR2 YFSETQ. This CDR3 spans 14 amino acids. DNA of the CDR3: TGCGCCAGCAGCCCCATAGTGGGGGGTGATACGCAGTATTTT. It encodes CASSPIVGGDTQYF.

V usage is TRBV5-1 and J usage is TRBJ1-1, with 10 bases identical to TRBD1. The CDR3 has 13 residues. The germline CDR1 and CDR2 sequences are SGHRS and YFSETQ. V shed 6 bases and J 8 bases; nucleotides not matched to a gene: 7. The CDR3 DNA reads as TGCGCCAGCAAAATGACAGGGGGCACAGAAGCTTTCTTT. It codes for CASKMTGGTEAFF. Supplemented by reference TRBV5-1 and TRBJ1-1, the full variable domain reads KAGVTQTPRYLIKTRGQQVTLSCSPISGHRSVSWYQQTPGQGLQFLFEYFSETQRNKGNFPGRFSGRQFSNSRSEMNVSTLELGDSALYLCASKMTGGTEAFFGQGTRLTVV.

The chain has TRBV2 and TRBJ2-3; 10 bases line up with TRBD2. CDR3 length equals 16 residues. The V gene's germline CDR1 is SNHLY and CDR2 FYNNEI. The V segment lost 0 bases and the J segment 2 bases; nucleotides outside the gene matches: 2. CDR3 loop: CASSEATSGDTDTQYF. The CDR3 nucleotides read TGTGCCAGCAGTGAAGCCACTAGCGGGGACACAGATACGCAGTATTTT.

The chain joins TRBV5-1 to TRBJ2-1; tentative D call: TRBD2 (7 bases). V shed 0 bases and J shed 6 bases, with 16 bases lying between them. Germline assignment: CDR1 SGHRS and CDR2 YFSETQ. The CDR3 sequence is 16 residues long. CDR3 amino acids: CASSLGGGALSNEQFF. The CDR3 DNA sequence: TGCGCCAGCAGCTTGGGTGGGGGGGCCCTCAGCAATGAGCAGTTCTTC.

V usage is TRBV2 and J usage is TRBJ2-3; D remains unclear. Trimming took off 2 bases at V and 5 bases at J, with 11 bases between the two ends. The CDR3 is 14 amino acids. Looked up from germline, CDR1 is SNHLY and CDR2 is FYNNEI. The CDR3 nucleotides are TGTGCCAGCAGTGAACTACTCAAACGAGATACGCAGTATTTT. It is translated as CASSELLKRDTQYF. The whole variable domain, filled in from reference TRBV2 and TRBJ2-3, reads EPEVTQTPSHQVTQMGQEVILRCVPISNHLYFYWYRQILGQKVEFLVSFYNNEISEKSEIFDDQFSVERPDGSNFTLKIRSTKLEDSAMYFCASSELLKRDTQYFGPGTRLTVL.

The chain links TRBV7-9 to TRBJ2-7; tentatively, D is TRBD1 (5 bases). The CDR3 spans 15 residues. Trimming removed 2 bases from V and 1 base from J, with 12 bases in between. From germline, CDR1 is SEHNR and CDR2 FQNEAQ (reference sequence). This CDR3 is CASSLTWGASYEQYF. In DNA, the CDR3 is TGTGCCAGCAGCTTAACGTGGGGCGCATCCTACGAGCAGTACTTC.

This chain joins TRBV18 and TRBJ1-4, with 7 bases matching TRBD1. Germline V CDR1 and CDR2: KGHSH, LQKENI. There are 16 residues in the CDR3. V trimming: 4 bases; J trimming: 6 bases; junction bases outside the gene matches: 11. CDR3 DNA sequence: TGTGCCAGCTCACGACGACAGGGACGCGAGGATGAAAAACTGTTTTTT. Translating gives CASSRRQGREDEKLFF.

The V call is TRBV6-5, the J call TRBJ2-2; 7 nucleotides agree with TRBD2. J was trimmed by 7 bases and V by 5 bases; bases with no gene match: 7. This CDR3 has 14 amino acids. Per the germline V gene, CDR1 is MNHEY and CDR2 is SVGAGI. In nucleotides, the CDR3 is TGTGCCAGCAGTCCCAGCGGGGTGGGCGGGGAGCTGTTTTTT. It specifies CASSPSGVGGELFF.

The rearrangement links TRBV9 to TRBJ2-1, with 15 bases aligning to TRBD2. This CDR3 region has 17 residues. Trimming at V came to 4 bases and at J to 6 bases, leaving 8 bases not matched to a gene. Germline loops: CDR1 SGDLS, CDR2 YYNGEE. The CDR3 loop reads CASSISGTSGGRNEQFF. The CDR3 nucleotides are TGTGCCAGCAGCATCTCCGGGACTAGCGGGGGGCGCAATGAGCAGTTCTTC.

The rearrangement joins TRBV2 to TRBJ1-3; D might be TRBD1 (6 bases). Germline loops: CDR1 SNHLY, CDR2 FYNNEI. CDR3 size: 19 residues. V shed 5 bases and J shed 1 base, with 24 bases lying between them. Here the CDR3 DNA reads TGTGCCAGCAGTTTCCCACGGGGGGCCGCTCTCTCTTCTGGAAACACCATATATTTT. This encodes CASSFPRGAALSSGNTIYF.

The rearrangement uses TRBV28 and TRBJ1-1, with D perhaps matching TRBD1 (5 bases). The length of the CDR3 is 13 residues. Looked up from germline, CDR1 is MDHEN and CDR2 is SYDVKM. V lost 3 bases, J lost 4 bases, and 9 bases lay in between. CDR3 coding DNA: TGTGCCAGCAGTTTCGGGGGTGTCACTGAAGCTTTCTTT. Protein: CASSFGGVTEAFF.

The chain has TRBV7-6 and TRBJ2-5; 8 nucleotides align to TRBD2. CDR1 SGHVS and CDR2 FNYEAQ come from the germline V gene. This CDR3 contains 13 residues. Trimming at V came to 5 bases and at J to 5 bases, leaving 4 bases not matched to a gene. CDR3 sequence: CASSPGGRETQYF. CDR3 nucleotides: TGTGCCAGCAGCCCGGGGGGGAGGGAGACCCAGTACTTC.

The V and J genes are TRBV5-1 and TRBJ1-4; D remains unclear. CDR3 length: 17 amino acids. In germline, CDR1 is SGHRS, CDR2 YFSETQ. Between the trimmed V and J ends, which lost 0 bases and 6 bases, there was a span of 18 bases. The CDR3 loop is CASSLGVSESGYEKLFF. DNA for the CDR3: TGCGCCAGCAGCTTGGGGGTTTCTGAATCGGGATATGAAAAACTGTTTTTT.

In its sample, this clone was seen once. The chain recombines TRBV3-1 (or the pseudogene TRBV3-2) with TRBJ2-1; possible D gene TRBD1, 6 bases. With 4 bases removed from V and 0 bases from J, the gap between germline ends came to 16 bases. CDR3 size: 17 residues. Looked up from germline, CDR1 is LGHDT and CDR2 is YNNKEL (reference sequence). The CDR3, as DNA: TGTGCCAGCAGCCCTGGGGCGGACAGAAGCTCCTACAATGAGCAGTTCTTC. Amino acids: CASSPGADRSSYNEQFF.

The chain recombines TRBV5-8 with TRBJ2-7; TRBD1 aligns across 8 bases. V lost 0 bases and J lost 4; bases outside the gene matches: 3. CDR3 length: 14 amino acids. Germline V CDR1 and CDR2: SGHTS, YDEGEE. CDR3 protein: CASSLGRGPYEQYF. CDR3 coding DNA: TGTGCCAGCAGCTTGGGCAGGGGGCCGTACGAGCAGTACTTC.

This sequence joins TRBV4-3 and TRBJ1-2; tentatively, D is TRBD1 (5 bases). The CDR3 length is 15 residues. V dropped 0 bases and J dropped 2 bases, with 10 bases sitting between them. From germline, CDR1 is LGHNA and CDR2 YSLEER. CDR3 in amino acids: CASSQEWGANYGYTF. CDR3 nucleotide sequence: TGCGCCAGCAGCCAAGAGTGGGGCGCAAACTATGGCTACACCTTC.

CDR3 DNA: TGTGCCAGCAGTCGAGACAGGGTGGTGTATCAGCCCCAGCATTTT. This translates into CASSRDRVVYQPQHF. The V call is TRBV28, the J call TRBJ1-5; TRBD1 aligns across 7 bases. Germline values: CDR1 MDHEN, CDR2 SYDVKM. V was pared by 5 bases and J by 5 bases, with 9 bases of the junction left unmatched. This CDR3 contains 15 residues.